Listed here are 5 T cell receptor beta chains from one sample, sequenced in a study of T cells in Graves' hyperthyroidism and ophthalmopathy. Researchers amplified the TCR beta CDR3 regions from RNA transcripts. The study used the HTBI primer set for a first-round RT-PCR of the TCR CDR3. TCRdb reanalysed the multiplex PCR reads using MiXCR and keeps one entry per CDR3 protein. The sample holds roughly 840,000 distinct CDR3 sequences; over 35% are singletons and the top ten take 7.5% to 9.5%. Sample: blood. These receptors came from a man between 18 and 29 years old with Graves' hyperthyroidism.

This chain joins TRBV9 and TRBJ1-1; D is unresolved. Trimming removed 2 bases at V and 10 bases at J, with 18 bases between. Germline loops: CDR1 SGDLS, CDR2 YYNGEE. The CDR3 has 14 amino acids. DNA for the CDR3: TGTGCCAGCAGCGTCTCGCCGCTAGGGCCTGGAGCTTTCTTT. Encoded protein: CASSVSPLGPGAFF.

This clonotype was observed a few times. This chain joins TRBV5-5 and TRBJ1-2; TRBD1 might be the D (5 bases). Trimming shortened V by 4 bases and J by 6 bases, and 22 bases separated the two germline ends. The CDR3 extends over 16 amino acids. Germline CDR1 and CDR2: SGHKS and YYEKEE (reference sequence). The CDR3 DNA reads TGTGCCAGCAGCCCGACAGTGGTGGGGTTAAGCAATGGCTACACCTTC. It encodes CASSPTVVGLSNGYTF.

There are many counts of this clonotype. The chain is built from TRBV2 and TRBJ1-6; D remains unclear. Germline V CDR1 and CDR2: SNHLY, FYNNEI. The CDR3 is 14 residues long. With 7 bases removed from V and 9 bases from J, the gap between germline ends came to 16 bases. The CDR3 is CASTPSAFGSPLHF. The CDR3, as DNA: TGTGCCAGCACCCCCTCCGCGTTCGGTTCACCCCTCCACTTT.

About this clonotype itself: A much more abundant neighbour one base away suggests this may be a read error. In this CDR3 the conserved last residue, phenylalanine or tryptophan, is missing, so a read error is likely. V usage is TRBV6-5 and J usage is TRBJ1-1, with unresolved D. V shed 2 bases and J shed 10 bases, with 17 bases lying between them. CDR1 and CDR2 from the germline V gene are MNHEY and SVGAGI. The CDR3 length is 14 residues. The CDR3 here is CASSYDLGSSGAFL. DNA of the CDR3: TGTGCCAGCAGTTACGACCTGGGGAGCTCTGGAGCTTTCCTT.

The chain couples TRBV6-5 to TRBJ1-5, with D perhaps TRBD1 (5 bases). The V end was cut by 5 bases, the J end by 4 bases, with 12 bases between. The germline V gene encodes CDR1 MNHEY and CDR2 SVGAGI. This CDR3 has 14 residues. This chain's CDR3 is CASSEEGFNQPQHF. The CDR3 nucleotides are TGTGCCAGCAGTGAAGAGGGGTTTAATCAGCCCCAGCATTTT.